A single sample gave rise to the 2 T cell receptor beta chains below, sequenced in a study of vaccination and CD4 T cells after COVID-19. The time point: late sampling 161 to 241 days after vaccination in a few convalescent patients. TCRdb itself ran the PCR reads through MiXCR, one entry per CDR3 protein. The table has about 28,000 distinct CDR3 sequences, roughly 51% seen once. The sample consisted of CD4+ T cells from blood, taken about 7 months after SARS-CoV-2 vaccination. These receptors were collected from a human donor who had recovered from COVID-19.

This clonotype turned up a few times. The chain links TRBV20-1 to TRBJ2-7, with a possible D match to TRBD2 (6 bases). The CDR3 loop spans 15 amino acids. Between the trimmed V and J ends, which lost 5 bases and 0 bases, there was a span of 17 bases. Per germline, CDR1 DFQATT and CDR2 SNEGSKA (reference sequence). This chain's CDR3 is CSAGQIGRSSYEQYF. The CDR3 DNA reads TGCAGTGCTGGGCAAATTGGGAGGAGCTCCTACGAGCAGTACTTC.

The table lists this clonotype with a few counts. The chain is built from TRBV7-3 and TRBJ2-5; no definite D call. The CDR3 is made up of 13 amino acids. V lost 3 bases, J lost 2 bases, and 7 bases lay in between. Germline-derived CDR1 and CDR2 are SGHTA and FQGTGA. DNA for the CDR3: TGTGCCAGCAGCTTGTTCTCACAAGAGACCCAGTACTTC. This translates into CASSLFSQETQYF. The variable domain in full, completed from reference TRBV7-3 and TRBJ2-5, reads GAGVSQTPSNKVTEKGKYVELRCDPISGHTALYWYRQSLGQGPEFLIYFQGTGAADDSGLPNDRFFAVRPEGSVSTLKIQRTERGDSAVYLCASSLFSQETQYFGPGTRLLVL.